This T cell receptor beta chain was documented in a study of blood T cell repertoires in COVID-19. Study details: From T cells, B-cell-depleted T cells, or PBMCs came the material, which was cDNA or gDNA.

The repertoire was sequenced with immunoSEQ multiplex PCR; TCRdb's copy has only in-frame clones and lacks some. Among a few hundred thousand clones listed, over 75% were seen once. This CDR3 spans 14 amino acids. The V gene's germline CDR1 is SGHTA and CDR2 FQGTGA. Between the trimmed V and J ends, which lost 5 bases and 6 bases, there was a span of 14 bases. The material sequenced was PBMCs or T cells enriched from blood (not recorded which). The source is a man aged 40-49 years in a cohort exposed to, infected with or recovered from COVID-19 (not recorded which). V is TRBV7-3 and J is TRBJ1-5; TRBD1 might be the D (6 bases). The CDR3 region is CASSPEGGVQPQHF. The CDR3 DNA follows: TGTGCCAGCAGCCCAGAGGGGGGGGTTCAGCCCCAGCATTTT.